This record covers a single TCR beta chain. This record comes from a study of T cells in Graves' hyperthyroidism and ophthalmopathy. The CDR3 has 16 residues. Germline CDR1 and CDR2: SNHLY and FYNNEI. J gave up 6 bases and V 1 base, and 9 bases lay outside the gene matches. TCR beta CDR3 sequences were amplified from RNA transcripts. With the HTBI primer set, the TCR CDR3 went through a first round of RT-PCR. MiXCR was run by TCRdb on the multiplex PCR reads, yielding one entry per CDR3 protein. The table has hundreds of thousands of distinct CDR3 sequences, 15% to 19% seen once. The sample consisted of blood. The clonotype was recovered from a woman in her late teens or twenties with Graves' hyperthyroidism. The chain carries TRBV2 and TRBJ1-1; 9 bases fit TRBD1. CDR3 DNA sequence: TGTGCCAGCAGTGAAGGACCGGGACAGGGTCGTTCTGAAGCTTTCTTT. Amino acids: CASSEGPGQGRSEAFF.